Following are 10 T cell receptor beta chains from one sample sequenced in a study of T-cell reconstitution after alpha-beta-depleted transplantation in children. Preparation of the TCRbeta library was carried out with unique molecular identifiers. TCRdb passed the PCR reads through MiXCR, listing each CDR3 protein once. The table includes about 980,000 distinct CDR3 sequences, 25% to 35% detected once. The starting material was PBMCs, mostly from graft donor cells, obtained 360 days after TCRalphabeta/CD19-depleted stem cell transplant. These receptors came from a boy under two years old who had a stem cell transplant for SCID, so the T cells may come from the graft donor.

This clonotype was seen a few times. The chain joins TRBV29-1 to TRBJ2-2; TRBD2 agrees at 11 bases. Trimming took 7 bases from V and 7 from J; bases not matched to a gene: 5. Looked up from germline, CDR1 is SQVTM and CDR2 is ANQGSEA. The CDR3 length is 13 residues. CDR3 in amino acids: CSAHSGGGGELFF. CDR3 bases: TGCAGCGCCCATAGCGGGGGGGGCGGGGAGCTGTTTTTT.

This clonotype appeared a few times. The genes are TRBV28 and TRBJ1-1; the D gene is possibly TRBD1 (5 bases). This CDR3 region has 15 residues. With 5 bases removed from V and 5 bases from J, the gap between germline ends came to 18 bases. In germline, CDR1 is MDHEN, CDR2 SYDVKM. The CDR3 loop is CASSPAAGLKTEAFF. In DNA, the CDR3 is TGTGCCAGCAGTCCCGCAGCAGGGCTAAAAACTGAAGCTTTCTTT.

V usage is TRBV12-3 or TRBV12-4 and J usage is TRBJ2-1, with 11 bases fitting TRBD2. The CDR3 covers 15 residues. The junction had 8 bases not matched to a gene; V was cut back by 7 bases and J by 6 bases. DNA for the CDR3: TGTGCCAGCACCTCTAGCGGGGGGACTCGCAATGAGCAGTTCTTC. This gives the protein CASTSSGGTRNEQFF.

This clonotype appeared a few times. This sequence joins TRBV29-1 and TRBJ2-7, with 8 bases fitting TRBD1. CDR3 length equals 15 residues. From germline, CDR1 is SQVTM and CDR2 ANQGSEA. Germline trimming cut 4 bases from V and 2 bases from J; bases unmatched to any gene: 10. CDR3 DNA sequence: TGCAGCGTTGCCTCCAGGGGGCGCGGCGCCTACGAGCAGTACTTC. Encoded protein: CSVASRGRGAYEQYF.

J is TRBJ2-7 and V is TRBV20-1, with 8 bases fitting TRBD2. V shed 0 bases and J 3 bases; nucleotides not matched to a gene: 4. CDR1 is DFQATT and CDR2 is SNEGSKA in the germline V gene (reference sequence). There are 14 residues in the CDR3. In DNA form, the CDR3 reads TGCAGTGCTAGAGATGTTAGCGGGGACTACGAGCAGTACTTC. As protein: CSARDVSGDYEQYF.

The genes are TRBV5-1 and TRBJ2-7; 9 bases align to TRBD1. The V gene end was trimmed by 1 base and the J gene end by 5 bases; junction bases not matched to a gene: 4. Germline V gene data show CDR1 as SGHRS and CDR2 as YFSETQ. This CDR3 spans 14 amino acids. The CDR3 loop is CASSLTGGFNEQYF. The CDR3 DNA is TGCGCCAGCAGCTTGACAGGGGGCTTCAACGAGCAGTACTTC. Complete variable domain (other parts from reference TRBV5-1 and TRBJ2-7): KAGVTQTPRYLIKTRGQQVTLSCSPISGHRSVSWYQQTPGQGLQFLFEYFSETQRNKGNFPGRFSGRQFSNSRSEMNVSTLELGDSALYLCASSLTGGFNEQYFGPGTRLTVT.

The V gene is TRBV3-1, the J gene TRBJ1-2; D unresolved. The CDR3 is made up of 14 amino acids. Germline loops: CDR1 LGHDT, CDR2 YNNKEL (reference sequence). V was trimmed by 0 bases and J by 2 bases, leaving 7 bases between them. This CDR3 reads CASSQEFRNYGYTF. The CDR3, as DNA: TGTGCCAGCAGCCAAGAGTTCAGGAACTATGGCTACACCTTC.

This rearrangement joins TRBV5-1 to TRBJ2-7; 9 nucleotides align to TRBD1. The germline CDR1 and CDR2 sequences are SGHRS and YFSETQ. The J segment lost 3 bases and the V segment lost 5 bases, leaving 6 bases of the junction unmatched. The CDR3 runs to 14 residues. The CDR3 DNA reads TGCGCCAGCAGAAACCCGGGACAGGGCTACGAGCAGTACTTC. It specifies CASRNPGQGYEQYF. Full variable domain (rest looked up from reference TRBV5-1 and TRBJ2-7): KAGVTQTPRYLIKTRGQQVTLSCSPISGHRSVSWYQQTPGQGLQFLFEYFSETQRNKGNFPGRFSGRQFSNSRSEMNVSTLELGDSALYLCASRNPGQGYEQYFGPGTRLTVT.

The CDR3 here is CASSTLRGEQYF. In DNA, the CDR3 is TGTGCCAGCAGCACACTCAGGGGCGAGCAGTACTTC. The chain uses TRBV7-6 and TRBJ2-7, with D possibly being TRBD1 (6 bases). This CDR3 region has 12 residues. Between the trimmed V and J ends, which lost 5 bases and 6 bases, there was a span of 11 bases. Germline V lookup: CDR1 SGHVS, CDR2 FNYEAQ.

This clonotype was counted a few times. This sequence joins TRBV20-1 and TRBJ2-5, with D perhaps matching TRBD1 (7 bases). Trimming removed 2 bases from V and 5 bases from J, with 15 bases in between. Germline-derived CDR1 and CDR2 are DFQATT and SNEGSKA (reference sequence). The CDR3 has 14 amino acids. CDR3 sequence (DNA): TGCAGTGCTAGACGGGCAGGGGGGCGGGAGACCCAGTACTTC. Residues: CSARRAGGRETQYF.